A single sample gave rise to the 6 T cell receptor beta chains below, sequenced in a study of low-dose radiotherapy and immunotherapy resistance in tumors. Time point specified: before trial treatment. Both TCRalpha and TCRbeta chains were reverse transcribed with V-gene-specific primers. The authors ran 20 PCR cycles to amplify TCRs with a constant-region primer and V-primer adapter. TCRdb re-called the reads with MiXCR, one entry per CDR3 protein. This table holds over 65,000 distinct CDR3 sequences, about a sixth found once. This specimen consisted of PBMCs, obtained before treatment. The source is a male donor with prostate cancer.

This clonotype was found many times. The chain uses TRBV6-8 and TRBJ1-1; 8 nucleotides align to TRBD1. CDR1 MNHGY and CDR2 SAAAGT come from the germline V gene. The CDR3 length is 13 residues. V trimming: 7 bases; J trimming: 3 bases; junction bases outside the gene matches: 4. CDR3 sequence: CASTTGEDTEAFF. In DNA form, the CDR3 reads TGTGCCAGCACGACAGGGGAGGACACTGAAGCTTTCTTT.

The V gene is TRBV20-1, the J gene TRBJ1-2, with 10 bases matching TRBD1. J was trimmed by 2 bases and V by 5 bases; bases with no gene match: 5. Per germline, CDR1 DFQATT and CDR2 SNEGSKA (reference sequence). The CDR3 has 14 amino acids. The CDR3 sequence: CSAYPGQGNYGYTF. DNA for the CDR3: TGCAGTGCTTACCCGGGACAGGGGAACTATGGCTACACCTTC.

The chain carries TRBV29-1 and TRBJ2-7; D uncertain. From germline, CDR1 is SQVTM and CDR2 ANQGSEA. V was pared by 7 bases and J by 0 bases, with 10 bases between. This CDR3 is built from 12 residues. The CDR3 loop reads CSADIDSYEQYF. CDR3 in DNA: TGCAGCGCTGATATCGACTCCTACGAGCAGTACTTC.

This clonotype was detected only once. This sequence is one base from a far larger clone and is likely a read error. The rearrangement links TRBV7-9 to TRBJ1-5; 7 bases align to TRBD1. With 3 bases clipped from V and 5 bases from J, the junction kept 7 bases outside the gene matches. The CDR3 spans 15 residues. Germline V CDR1 and CDR2: SEHNR, FQNEAQ (reference sequence). In DNA, the CDR3 is TGTGCCAGCAGCTTTAGGGGACAGTACGATCAGCCCCAGCATTTT. Translated, it gives CASSFRGQYDQPQHF.

Ten or more counts support this clonotype. The chain carries TRBV10-2 and TRBJ2-4; 14 bases map to TRBD2. Germline trimming cut 6 bases from V and 2 bases from J; bases unmatched to any gene: 3. Germline CDR1 is WSHSY and CDR2 is SAAADI. The length of the CDR3 is 16 residues. CDR3 DNA: TGCGCCAGCAGCAGGACTAGCGGGGGGCCCAAAAACATTCAGTACTTC. Translating gives CASSRTSGGPKNIQYF.

The chain uses TRBV2 and TRBJ2-5; D gene unclear. This CDR3 is 13 amino acids long. Germline-derived CDR1 and CDR2 are SNHLY and FYNNEI. Trimming took off 3 bases at V and 5 bases at J, with 10 bases between the two ends. CDR3 in amino acids: CASSDMASETQYF. CDR3 sequence (DNA): TGTGCCAGCAGTGACATGGCATCCGAGACCCAGTACTTC.